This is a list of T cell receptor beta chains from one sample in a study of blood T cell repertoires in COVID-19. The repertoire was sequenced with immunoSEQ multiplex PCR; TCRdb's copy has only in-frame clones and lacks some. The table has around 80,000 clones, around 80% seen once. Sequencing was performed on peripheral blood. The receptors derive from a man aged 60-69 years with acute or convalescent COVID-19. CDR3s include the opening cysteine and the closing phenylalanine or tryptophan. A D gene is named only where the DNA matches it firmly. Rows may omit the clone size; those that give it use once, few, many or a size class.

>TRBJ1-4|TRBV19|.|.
CASSIERLGEKLFF
TGTGCCAGTAGTATAGAGCGGCTTGGGGAAAAACTGTTTTTT
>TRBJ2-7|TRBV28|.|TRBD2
CASTPGGSYEQYF
TGTGCCAGCACCCCGGGGGGCTCCTACGAGCAGTACTTC
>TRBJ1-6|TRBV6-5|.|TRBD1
CASSDRGVGSPLHF
TGTGCCAGCAGCGACAGGGGCGTGGGGTCACCCCTCCACTTT
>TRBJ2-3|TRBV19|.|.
CASSAQGTDTQYF
TGTGCCAGTAGTGCACAGGGTACAGATACGCAGTATTTT
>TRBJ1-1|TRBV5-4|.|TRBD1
CASTDSIQGFKAFF
TGTGCCAGCACCGACTCTATACAGGGGTTTAAAGCTTTCTTT
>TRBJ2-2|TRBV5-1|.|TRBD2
CASSLAGGQITGELFF
TGCGCCAGCAGCTTGGCGGGGGGGCAGATCACCGGGGAGCTGTTTTTT
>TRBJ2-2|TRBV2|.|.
CASVVSPNTGELFF
TGTGCCAGCGTGGTGAGCCCGAACACCGGGGAGCTGTTTTTT
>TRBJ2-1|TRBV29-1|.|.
CSVGRQQGEQFF
TGCAGCGTTGGCCGGCAGCAGGGAGAGCAGTTCTTC
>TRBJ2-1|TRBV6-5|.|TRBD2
CASRTGTSGRKYEFF
TGTGCCAGCAGGACCGGGACTAGCGGGAGAAAGTACGAGTTCTTC
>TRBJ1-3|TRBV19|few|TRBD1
CASSDRTGGATGNTIYF
TGTGCCAGTAGTGATCGGACAGGGGGCGCGACTGGAAACACCATATATTTT
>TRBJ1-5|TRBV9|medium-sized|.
CASSGATAGQPQHF
TGTGCCAGCAGCGGAGCGACCGCTGGCCAGCCCCAGCATTTT
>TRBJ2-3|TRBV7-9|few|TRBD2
CASSSGLAGRSDTQYF
TGTGCCAGCAGCTCTGGTCTAGCGGGAAGAAGTGATACGCAGTATTTT
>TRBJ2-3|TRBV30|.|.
CAWSWTVSTDTQYF
TGTGCCTGGAGCTGGACTGTTAGCACAGATACGCAGTATTTT
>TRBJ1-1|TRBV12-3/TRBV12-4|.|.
CASSLTADTEAFF
TGTGCCAGTTCTTTGACGGCGGACACTGAAGCTTTCTTT
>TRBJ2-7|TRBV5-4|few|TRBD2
CASSLQLAGENEYF
TGTGCCAGCAGCTTGCAACTAGCGGGAGAAAATGAGTACTTC
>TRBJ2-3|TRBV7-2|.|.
CASSLGPSTDTQYF
TGTGCCAGCAGCTTAGGGCCCAGCACAGATACGCAGTATTTT
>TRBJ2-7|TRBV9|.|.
CASSPQTSSYEQYF
TGTGCCAGCAGCCCCCAGACTAGCTCCTACGAGCAGTACTTC
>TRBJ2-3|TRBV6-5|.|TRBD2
CASSYSRAGSTDTQYF
TGTGCCAGCAGTTACTCACGAGCGGGGAGCACAGATACGCAGTATTTT
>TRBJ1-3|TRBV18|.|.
CASSPRTGSTPGTIYF
TGTGCCAGCTCACCAAGAACAGGCTCCACCCCGGGCACCATATATTTT
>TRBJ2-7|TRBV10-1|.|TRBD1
CASSESAGGTPQQYF
TGCGCCAGCAGTGAGTCAGCAGGGGGCACCCCCCAGCAGTACTTC
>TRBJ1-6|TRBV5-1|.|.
CASSLAGLGNSPLHF
TGCGCCAGCAGCTTGGCAGGGTTGGGTAATTCACCCCTCCACTTT
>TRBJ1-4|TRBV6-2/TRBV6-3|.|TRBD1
CASSDRGSDEKLFF
TGTGCCAGCAGTGACAGGGGCTCCGATGAAAAACTGTTTTTT
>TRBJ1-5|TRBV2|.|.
CASSEDRHSNQPQHF
TGTGCCAGCAGTGAAGATAGACATAGCAATCAGCCCCAGCATTTT
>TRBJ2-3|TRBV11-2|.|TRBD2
CASSLDGRTSGRRDTQYF
TGTGCCAGCAGCTTAGATGGCCGGACTAGCGGGAGAAGAGATACGCAGTATTTT
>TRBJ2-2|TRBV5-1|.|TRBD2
CASSLEAGVNTGELFF
TGCGCCAGCAGCTTGGAGGCGGGAGTAAACACCGGGGAGCTGTTTTTT
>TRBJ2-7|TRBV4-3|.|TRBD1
CASSQPFDRDIYEQYF
TGCGCCAGCAGCCAACCCTTCGACAGGGATATCTACGAGCAGTACTTC
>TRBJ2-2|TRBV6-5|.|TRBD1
CASSTRGQYTGELFF
TGTGCCAGCAGTACCAGGGGGCAGTACACCGGGGAGCTGTTTTTT
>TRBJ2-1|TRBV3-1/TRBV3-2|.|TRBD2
CASSQPGGIRNNEQFF
TGTGCCAGCAGCCAACCGGGGGGGATTAGGAACAATGAGCAGTTCTTC
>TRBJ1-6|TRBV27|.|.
CASSPRIQGASYNSPLHF
TGTGCCAGCAGCCCGCGGATACAGGGAGCATCCTATAATTCACCCCTCCACTTT
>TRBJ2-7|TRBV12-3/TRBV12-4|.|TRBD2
CASSPGRRYEQYF
TGTGCCAGCAGTCCCGGGAGGCGCTACGAGCAGTACTTC
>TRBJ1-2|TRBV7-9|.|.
CASVFGGLIGYTF
TGTGCCAGCGTATTCGGGGGGCTCATTGGCTACACCTTC
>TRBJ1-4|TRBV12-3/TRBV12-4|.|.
CASSPNRELFF
TGTGCCAGCAGTCCAAACAGGGAACTGTTTTTT
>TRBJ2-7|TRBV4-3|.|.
CASSQWLYEQYF
TGCGCCAGCAGCCAATGGCTCTACGAGCAGTACTTC